Shown below are 18 T cell receptor beta chains from a single sample sequenced in a study of T cell repertoires in cytomegalovirus infection. TCRdb reanalysed the reads using MiXCR and keeps one entry per CDR3 protein. Here the sample spans hundreds of thousands of distinct CDR3 sequences, 20% to 25% being singletons. The sample was CD8+ T cells from PBMCs. These TCRs come from a human donor in good health (CMV status not recorded). Some clones in this sample may be carry-over from other donors' samples.

This clonotype was recorded at least ten times. The chain joins TRBV12-3 or TRBV12-4 to TRBJ2-4; D unresolved. The CDR3 sequence is 15 residues long. Trimming cost V 7 bases and J 0 bases, with 13 bases left between them. CDR3 residues: CASTQDGEAKNIQYF. The CDR3 bases are TGTGCCAGCACCCAGGACGGAGAAGCCAAAAACATTCAGTACTTC.

This clonotype was found many times. The rearrangement links TRBV6-2 or TRBV6-3 to TRBJ2-5; TRBD1 aligns across 8 bases. Germline-derived CDR1 and CDR2 are MNHEY and SVGEGT. Trimming at V came to 5 bases and at J to 2 bases, leaving 7 bases not matched to a gene. This CDR3 comprises 15 residues. CDR3: CASSAWTGLQETQYF. The CDR3 DNA follows: TGTGCCAGCAGTGCCTGGACAGGGCTGCAAGAGACCCAGTACTTC.

This clonotype was detected a few times. This rearrangement joins TRBV6-8 to TRBJ1-4; D is possibly TRBD1 (6 bases). Looked up from germline, CDR1 is MNHGY and CDR2 is SAAAGT. V lost 1 base to trimming and J lost 8 bases, with 14 bases between them. The CDR3 totals 15 residues. DNA for the CDR3: TGTGCCAGCAGTTACTACAGGGCAATGACCGAAAAACTGTTTTTT. Its translation: CASSYYRAMTEKLFF.

Remarks on this clonotype: A single base separates this from a much larger clone, so it may be a read error. V and J are TRBV28 and TRBJ1-3; TRBD1 agrees at 8 bases. Germline V gene data show CDR1 as MDHEN and CDR2 as SYDVKM. The CDR3 sequence is 15 residues long. The CDR3 spells CVSRFGTGAGNTIYF. The DNA for the CDR3 is TGTGTCAGCAGATTCGGGACAGGCGCTGGAAACACCATATATTTT.

This clonotype was found many times. This rearrangement joins TRBV12-3 or TRBV12-4 to TRBJ2-1; D uncertain. V was cut by 7 bases and J by 0 bases, with 4 bases left in between. This CDR3 region has 12 residues. CDR3 region: CASTGSYNEQFF. The CDR3 DNA reads as TGTGCCAGCACCGGCTCCTACAATGAGCAGTTCTTC.

V and J are TRBV29-1 and TRBJ2-5, with D possibly being TRBD1 (5 bases). From germline, CDR1 is SQVTM and CDR2 ANQGSEA. Trimming removed 3 bases from V and 4 bases from J, with 18 bases in between. CDR3 length: 15 residues. The CDR3 sequence is CSVEGLGHSGETQYF. The DNA for the CDR3 is TGCAGCGTTGAGGGGCTAGGACATTCAGGAGAGACCCAGTACTTC. Complete variable domain (other parts from reference TRBV29-1 and TRBJ2-5): SAVISQKPSRDICQRGTSLTIQCQVDSQVTMMFWYRQQPGQSLTLIATANQGSEATYESGFVIDKFPISRPNLTFSTLTVSNMSPEDSSIYLCSVEGLGHSGETQYFGPGTRLLVL.

The rearrangement uses TRBV20-1 and TRBJ2-1; 10 positions agree with TRBD2. Germline lookup yields CDR1 DFQATT and CDR2 SNEGSKA (reference sequence). Losses at the gene ends were 2 bases for V and 4 bases for J; bases not matched to a gene: 23. The CDR3 is 21 amino acids. In nucleotides, the CDR3 is TGCAGTGCTAGAAGCTTCATTAGACCCAGCGGGGGGGAGGTGAGGTACAATGAGCAGTTCTTC. As protein: CSARSFIRPSGGEVRYNEQFF.

The chain carries TRBV18 and TRBJ2-1, with a weak D call TRBD1 (6 bases). The CDR3 is 14 residues long. The germline CDR1 and CDR2 sequences are KGHSH and LQKENI. Trimming took off 3 bases at V and 7 bases at J, with 13 bases between the two ends. The chain's CDR3 is CASSPNRAGNEQFF. DNA of the CDR3: TGTGCCAGCTCACCGAACAGGGCTGGGAATGAGCAGTTCTTC.

V gene TRBV19 combines with J gene TRBJ1-2; no definite D call. The V and J ends lost 10 bases and 5 bases respectively, with 11 bases between them. CDR1 and CDR2 from the germline V gene are LNHDA and SQIVND (reference sequence). The CDR3 is made up of 11 amino acids. The CDR3 DNA reads as TGTGCCATCAGGACTGCTTATGGCTACACCTTC. This gives the protein CAIRTAYGYTF.

This clonotype was found a few times. J is TRBJ2-7 and V is TRBV4-1; tentatively, D is TRBD1 or TRBD2 (5 bases each). The CDR3 has 14 amino acids. The V gene's germline CDR1 is MGHRA and CDR2 YSYEKL. Trimming removed 0 bases from V and 0 bases from J, with 6 bases in between. The chain's CDR3 is CASSQEGVSYEQYF. In nucleotides, the CDR3 is TGCGCCAGCAGCCAAGAGGGGGTCTCCTACGAGCAGTACTTC.

V and J are TRBV14 and TRBJ1-2, with D perhaps TRBD1 (5 bases). Looked up from germline, CDR1 is SGHDN and CDR2 is FVKESK. This CDR3 spans 15 amino acids. The germline V and J ends were trimmed by 4 bases and 6 bases, with 18 bases remaining between them. The CDR3 here is CASSRSGLGKDGYTF. In nucleotides, the CDR3 is TGTGCCAGCAGCCGATCGGGACTGGGAAAGGATGGCTACACCTTC.

Only a few counts were recorded for this clonotype. This chain joins TRBV28 and TRBJ1-5; D possibly corresponds to TRBD1 (5 bases). CDR3 length equals 17 residues. V shed 3 bases and J shed 0 bases, with 15 bases lying between them. Germline V gene data show CDR1 as MDHEN and CDR2 as SYDVKM. The CDR3 DNA is TGTGCCAGCAGTTTTACTACCAGGGAGAATAGCAATCAGCCCCAGCATTTT. Its protein product is CASSFTTRENSNQPQHF. The full variable domain, completed using reference TRBV28 and TRBJ1-5, is DVKVTQSSRYLVKRTGEKVFLECVQDMDHENMFWYRQDPGLGLRLIYFSYDVKMKEKGDIPEGYSVSREKKERFSLILESASTNQTSMYLCASSFTTRENSNQPQHFGDGTRLSIL.

This chain connects TRBV28 to TRBJ1-1; the match to TRBD1 covers 7 bases. The length of the CDR3 is 15 residues. J lost 3 bases, V lost 6 bases, and 10 bases had no gene match. The germline CDR1 and CDR2 sequences are MDHEN and SYDVKM. Here the CDR3 reads CASSSPTGRYTEAFF. In DNA, the CDR3 is TGTGCCAGCAGCTCCCCGACAGGGAGGTACACTGAAGCTTTCTTT.

The V call is TRBV3-1, the J call TRBJ2-5; D call uncertain. The CDR3 extends over 17 amino acids. In germline, CDR1 is LGHDT, CDR2 YNNKEL (reference sequence). V lost 0 bases and J 4 bases, leaving 18 bases between the germline ends. The CDR3 DNA sequence: TGTGCCAGCAGCCAAGATAATCCTTGGTCATTTGGAGAGACCCAGTACTTC. This translates into CASSQDNPWSFGETQYF.

The chain uses TRBV7-4 and TRBJ1-2; no clear D gene. Germline V gene sequence: CDR1 SGHVT, CDR2 SQSDAQ. Trimming took 8 bases from V and 7 from J, leaving 17 bases between them. CDR3 length equals 13 residues. CDR3 amino acids: CASERASGSGYTF. The CDR3, as DNA: TGTGCCAGCGAACGGGCGAGCGGCTCTGGCTACACCTTC.

The chain couples TRBV28 to TRBJ1-5; D unclear. Trimming left V 2 bases short and J 0 bases short, with 14 bases between. This CDR3 spans 17 amino acids. CDR1 and CDR2 from the germline V gene are MDHEN and SYDVKM. The CDR3: CASSLGWVENSNQPQHF. In nucleotides, the CDR3 is TGTGCCAGCAGTTTAGGATGGGTTGAAAATAGCAATCAGCCCCAGCATTTT.

The J gene is TRBJ2-3, the V gene TRBV20-1; a possible D gene is TRBD2 (5 bases). This CDR3 region has 15 residues. Between the trimmed V and J ends, which lost 0 bases and 3 bases, there was a span of 13 bases. The V gene's germline CDR1 is DFQATT and CDR2 SNEGSKA (reference sequence). The CDR3 nucleotides are TGCAGTGCTAGAGACGACTATTTTTGGACAGATACGCAGTATTTT. Residues: CSARDDYFWTDTQYF.

This clonotype occurred many times. The V gene is TRBV6-2 or TRBV6-3, the J gene TRBJ1-1; tentatively, D is TRBD1 (5 bases). V was trimmed by 2 bases and J by 7 bases, leaving 11 bases between them. CDR1 is MNHEY and CDR2 is SVGEGT in the germline V gene. CDR3 length: 13 amino acids. The CDR3 loop reads CASSYVQGDEAFF. The CDR3 DNA reads TGTGCCAGCAGTTACGTTCAGGGCGATGAAGCTTTCTTT.